Each of the 13 T cell receptor beta chains below was sequenced from the same sample in a study of vaccination and CD4 T cells after COVID-19. Their antigens are not known. Treatment in this sample: roughly 10-day PBMC culture with coronavirus spike peptide pools or control peptides (ViraFEST assay). Cultured CD4+ T cells had their DNA profiled by the Oncomine TCR Beta short-read assay. TCRdb processed the PCR reads anew with MiXCR; each CDR3 protein has one entry. In the table there are several thousand distinct CDR3 sequences, about half of which are singletons. Sequencing was performed on CD4+ T cells from blood, cultured in vitro. These receptors originate from a human donor who had recovered from COVID-19.

The chain combines TRBV20-1 with TRBJ1-2; 9 nucleotides align to TRBD1. With 0 bases clipped from V and 7 bases from J, the junction kept 9 bases outside the gene matches. The germline V gene encodes CDR1 DFQATT and CDR2 SNEGSKA (reference sequence). The CDR3 sequence is 15 residues long. CDR3 loop: CSARDTGGFISGYTF. CDR3 nucleotides: TGCAGTGCTAGAGATACAGGGGGCTTCATCAGTGGCTACACCTTC.

The J gene is TRBJ1-2, the V gene TRBV10-3; a possible D gene is TRBD1 (6 bases). Germline CDR1 is ENHRY and CDR2 is SYGVKD. V gave up 0 bases and J gave up 8 bases, with 13 bases separating them. This CDR3 comprises 14 residues. DNA of the CDR3: TGTGCCATCAGTGAGTCGGCAGGTCAGGGGGGCTACACCTTC. This codes for CAISESAGQGGYTF.

This clonotype has a single count. V is TRBV5-4 and J is TRBJ2-7; TRBD2 agrees at 10 bases. Germline CDR1 is SGHNT and CDR2 is YYREEE (reference sequence). Losses at the gene ends were 2 bases for V and 0 bases for J; bases not matched to a gene: 2. CDR3 length equals 15 residues. The CDR3 nucleotides are TGTGCCAGCAGCTTCAGCGGGGGGGCCTCCTACGAGCAGTACTTC. Translating it yields CASSFSGGASYEQYF. Full variable domain (missing parts from reference TRBV5-4 and TRBJ2-7): ETGVTQSPTHLIKTRGQQVTLRCSSQSGHNTVSWYQQALGQGPQFIFQYYREEENGRGNFPPRFSGLQFPNYSSELNVNALELDDSALYLCASSFSGGASYEQYFGPGTRLTVT.

This clonotype is medium-sized in the sample. The J gene is TRBJ2-3, the V gene TRBV5-1, with 7 bases aligning to TRBD2. The CDR3 spans 16 residues. The V segment lost 3 bases and the J segment 4 bases; nucleotides outside the gene matches: 11. The germline V gene has CDR1 SGHRS and CDR2 YFSETQ. Here the CDR3 reads CASSSGPGGSADTQYF. CDR3 coding DNA: TGCGCCAGCAGCTCTGGGCCGGGCGGGAGCGCAGATACGCAGTATTTT.

The rearrangement joins TRBV29-1 to TRBJ2-7, with 9 bases identical to TRBD1. Trimming cost V 6 bases and J 5 bases; bases outside gene matches: 8. Germline V gives CDR1 SQVTM, CDR2 ANQGSEA. The CDR3 is made up of 13 amino acids. The DNA for the CDR3 is TGCAGCGTGGAGGGACAGGGAGTTAACGAGCAGTACTTC. Translated: CSVEGQGVNEQYF.

This clonotype was picked up a small number of times. V and J are TRBV20-1 and TRBJ2-4, with unresolved D. Trimming left V 0 bases short and J 6 bases short, with 12 bases between. Germline V gene lookup returns CDR1 DFQATT and CDR2 SNEGSKA (reference sequence). This CDR3 comprises 14 residues. In nucleotides, the CDR3 is TGCAGTGCTAGAGATCGTCCCCCCCGAAACATTCAGTACTTC. Translation gives CSARDRPPRNIQYF.

V is TRBV7-9 and J is TRBJ1-1; 11 nucleotides match TRBD1. Per the germline V gene, CDR1 is SEHNR and CDR2 is FQNEAQ (reference sequence). The CDR3 spans 14 residues. Trimming took 5 bases from V and 3 from J; bases not matched to a gene: 2. The CDR3 bases are TGTGCCAGCAGCGGGGGACAGGGGGACACTGAAGCTTTCTTT. Encoded protein: CASSGGQGDTEAFF.

The chain couples TRBV28 to TRBJ1-1; no firm D call. V was clipped by 6 bases and J by 1 base, with 9 bases between them. The CDR3 totals 13 residues. Germline values: CDR1 MDHEN, CDR2 SYDVKM. The CDR3 DNA reads as TGTGCCAGCAGAGTCAGAAAGAACACTGAAGCTTTCTTT. This encodes CASRVRKNTEAFF.

This clonotype was counted only a few times. The gene calls are TRBV28 and TRBJ1-5, with a possible D match to TRBD1 (5 bases). Trimming stripped 6 bases from V and 1 base from J, with 19 bases between. Looked up from germline, CDR1 is MDHEN and CDR2 is SYDVKM. The CDR3 length is 17 residues. The CDR3 region is CASSFRGTGKSNQPQHF. The DNA of the CDR3 is TGTGCCAGCAGCTTCCGGGGCACTGGGAAGAGCAATCAGCCCCAGCATTTT.

V gene TRBV6-1 combines with J gene TRBJ1-3; tentative D call: TRBD1 (5 bases). Trimming removed 6 bases from V and 0 bases from J, with 15 bases in between. Germline CDR1 MNHNS, CDR2 SASEGT. The CDR3 has 16 residues. The CDR3 DNA is TGTGCCAGCAGCCCGGGACCTGCCTCCTCTGGAAACACCATATATTTT. Encoded protein: CASSPGPASSGNTIYF.

The chain links TRBV6-1 to TRBJ2-7; TRBD1 matches at 8 bases. V dropped 5 bases and J dropped 2; count of bases not matched to a gene: 5. The CDR3 sequence is 14 residues long. The germline V gene has CDR1 MNHNS and CDR2 SASEGT. The CDR3 region has the DNA TGTGCCAGCAGTCTGGGACAGGCGACCTACGAGCAGTACTTC. This sequence encodes CASSLGQATYEQYF.

V usage is TRBV5-4 and J usage is TRBJ2-1, with D hard to call. V shed 5 bases and J shed 10 bases, with 22 bases lying between them. The germline CDR1 and CDR2 sequences are SGHNT and YYREEE (reference sequence). The CDR3 loop spans 15 amino acids. The CDR3 DNA reads as TGTGCCAGCAGGCTAGATAAACCCCCGGTTACAGAGCAGTTCTTC. Amino acids: CASRLDKPPVTEQFF.

The chain recombines TRBV20-1 with TRBJ1-1; D not resolved. Germline loops: CDR1 DFQATT, CDR2 SNEGSKA (reference sequence). The V end was cut by 5 bases, the J end by 4 bases, with 11 bases between. This CDR3 comprises 12 residues. This CDR3 reads CSASQLSTEAFF. As DNA, the CDR3 is TGCAGTGCTTCACAGTTGAGCACTGAAGCTTTCTTT.